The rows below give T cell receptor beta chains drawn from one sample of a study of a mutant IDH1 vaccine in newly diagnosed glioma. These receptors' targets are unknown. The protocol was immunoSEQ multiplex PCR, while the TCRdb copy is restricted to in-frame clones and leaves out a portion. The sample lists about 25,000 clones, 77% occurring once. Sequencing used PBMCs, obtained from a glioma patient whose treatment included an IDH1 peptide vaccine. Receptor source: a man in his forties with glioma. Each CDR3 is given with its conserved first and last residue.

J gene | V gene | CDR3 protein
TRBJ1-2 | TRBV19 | CASSKWRSNYGYTF
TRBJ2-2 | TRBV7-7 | CASSPGPTNTGELFF
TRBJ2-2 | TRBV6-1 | CASSPGIDTGELFF
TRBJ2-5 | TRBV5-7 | CASSLTNGTQYF
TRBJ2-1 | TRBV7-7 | CASSLVGASYNEQFF
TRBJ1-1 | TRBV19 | CASSINYYLNTEAFF
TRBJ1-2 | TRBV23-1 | CASSQPKGVNYGYTF
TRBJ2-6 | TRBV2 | CANTRVSGANVLTF
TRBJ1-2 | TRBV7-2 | CASSPDSFFLSHTF
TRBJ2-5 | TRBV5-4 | CASSSGISGETQYF
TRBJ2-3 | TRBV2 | CASSVAGGPSDTQYF
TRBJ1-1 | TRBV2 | CASSQYGGNTEAFF
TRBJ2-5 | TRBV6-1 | CASRRQGQETQYF
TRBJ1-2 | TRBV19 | CASSIDTTGNYGYTF
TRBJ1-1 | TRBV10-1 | CASSGQLNTEAFF
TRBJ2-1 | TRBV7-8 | CASSRIGSRSYNEQFF
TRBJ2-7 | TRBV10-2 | CASRGTGSSYEQYF
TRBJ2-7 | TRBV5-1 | CASSLIIYPYEQYF
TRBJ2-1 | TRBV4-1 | CASSQAEGQMEMAPNEQFF
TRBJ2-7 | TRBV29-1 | CSVAAGQATEQYF
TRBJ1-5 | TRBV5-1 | CASSPGTGGNQPQHF
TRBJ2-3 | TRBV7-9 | CASRTQADTQYF
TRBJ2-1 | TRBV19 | CASSMRPREQFF
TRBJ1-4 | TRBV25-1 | CASSFQGYEKLFF
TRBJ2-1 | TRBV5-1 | CASSLDPPGPSNYNEQFF
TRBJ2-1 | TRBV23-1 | CASSPLDASSYNEQFF
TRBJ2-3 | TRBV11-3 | CASEGRSTDTQYF
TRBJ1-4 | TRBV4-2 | CASSQTVLATNEKLFF
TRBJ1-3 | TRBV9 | CASSAWTGDGNTIYF
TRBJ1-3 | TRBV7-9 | CASGNPGGGNTIYF
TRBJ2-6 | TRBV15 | CATSRDPTGYGANVLTF
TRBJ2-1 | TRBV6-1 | CASNLGTSSYNEQFF
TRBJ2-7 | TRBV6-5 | CASSPRLAGKNEQYF
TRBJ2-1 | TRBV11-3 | CASSPKGVAGEGSLHGQFF
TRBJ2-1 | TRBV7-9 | CASTPNLAGVSYNEQFF
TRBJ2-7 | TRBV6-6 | CASRKAGTGAYEQYF
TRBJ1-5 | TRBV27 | CASSLGTGRNQPQHF
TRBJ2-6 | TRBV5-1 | CASSLVGGPGANVLTF
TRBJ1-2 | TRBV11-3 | CASSGVAGGTPNYGYTF
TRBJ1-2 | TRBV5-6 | CASSSGPGYTF
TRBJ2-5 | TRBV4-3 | CASSQEYSKETQYF
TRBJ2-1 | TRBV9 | CASSVGTGNGLQFF
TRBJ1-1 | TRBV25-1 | CASSLLTGGVQNTEAFF
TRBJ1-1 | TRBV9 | CASSVGADREAFF
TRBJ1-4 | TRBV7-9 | CASSPPGSPNEKLFF
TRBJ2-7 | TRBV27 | CASGDLGAGGRHEQYF
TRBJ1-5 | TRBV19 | CASSGGTGPYQAQHF
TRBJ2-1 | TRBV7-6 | CASSLAGLNEQFF